This T cell receptor (beta chain) was identified in a study of blood T cell repertoires in COVID-19. Study details: Spain, Italy and the United States supplied samples that represented acute and convalescent COVID-19.

In the original analysis: Scientists estimated how many nucleated cells there were by amplifying reference gene primers. Data came from immunoSEQ multiplex PCR; TCRdb stores just in-frame clones and leaves some out. The V and J calls and clone size come from that table; D and trimming were worked out from the DNA. The table has 40,000 to 60,000 clones, 70% to 90% seen once; the top ten hold 13% to 15%. The CDR3 totals 13 residues. V dropped 7 bases and J dropped 1 base, with 11 bases sitting between them. The V gene's germline CDR1 is LGHNT and CDR2 FRNRAP. This clone was seen just once. Sequencing was carried out using peripheral blood. The receptor comes from a human donor in a cohort sampled during active COVID-19. The chain has TRBV12-5 and TRBJ2-7; D call uncertain. CDR3 nucleotides: TGTGCTAGTGCAAAGGAGAGTTCCTACGAGCAGTACTTC. The encoded protein is CASAKESSYEQYF.